This TCR beta chain is drawn from a study of technical replicates of blood from a few donors. With 1 base clipped from V and 3 bases from J, the junction kept 6 bases outside the gene matches. In germline, CDR1 is LGHNA, CDR2 YNFKEQ. The CDR3 is made up of 15 amino acids. The table came from immunoSEQ multiplex PCR; TCRdb's copy has only in-frame clones and leaves some out. Among 91,000 or so clones listed, approximately 95% were seen once. The sequence came from a human donor in good health. The chain recombines TRBV4-2 with TRBJ2-7; 7 bases match TRBD2. The sequenced material came from T cells isolated from PBMCs. CDR3 sequence: CASSQVETSIYEQYF. CDR3 in DNA: TGTGCCAGCAGCCAAGTTGAGACTAGCATCTACGAGCAGTACTTC.